The T cell receptor (beta chain) under discussion was sequenced for a study of Ad26.COV2.S vaccination and SARS-CoV-2 variants. About the study: Ad26.COV2.S, an intramuscular injection, was given once or twice 56 days apart.

Indicated treatment: some 20 received Ad26.COV2.S at low or high dose, single or two shots; a few received placebo; per-sample allocation not given. Material that was analyzed had been drawn on day 63 after the first vaccine or placebo injection. Boston provided a donor who was an adult aged 18-55 years. Ad26 vector vaccine expressed Wuhan-strain SARS-CoV-2 spike. The assay was immunoSEQ multiplex PCR, and TCRdb's table has in-frame clones only and misses some. There are about 480,000 clones in the sample; roughly 85% occur only once, and roughly 13% lies in the top ten. This clone was detected a few times. CDR3 length equals 13 residues. V dropped 2 bases and J dropped 5 bases, with 7 bases sitting between them. Germline CDR1 SGHTA, CDR2 FQGNSA.

The material was peripheral blood, obtained in a trial of Ad26.COV2.S vaccine versus placebo. The receptor was derived from a person between 18 and 59 years old who received the Ad26.COV2.S COVID-19 vaccine or a placebo. The rearrangement uses TRBV7-2 and TRBJ2-4; D not certain. CDR3 sequence reads: CASSLTVQNIQYF. Written as DNA, the CDR3 is TGTGCCAGCAGCTTAACGGTGCAAAACATTCAGTACTTC.